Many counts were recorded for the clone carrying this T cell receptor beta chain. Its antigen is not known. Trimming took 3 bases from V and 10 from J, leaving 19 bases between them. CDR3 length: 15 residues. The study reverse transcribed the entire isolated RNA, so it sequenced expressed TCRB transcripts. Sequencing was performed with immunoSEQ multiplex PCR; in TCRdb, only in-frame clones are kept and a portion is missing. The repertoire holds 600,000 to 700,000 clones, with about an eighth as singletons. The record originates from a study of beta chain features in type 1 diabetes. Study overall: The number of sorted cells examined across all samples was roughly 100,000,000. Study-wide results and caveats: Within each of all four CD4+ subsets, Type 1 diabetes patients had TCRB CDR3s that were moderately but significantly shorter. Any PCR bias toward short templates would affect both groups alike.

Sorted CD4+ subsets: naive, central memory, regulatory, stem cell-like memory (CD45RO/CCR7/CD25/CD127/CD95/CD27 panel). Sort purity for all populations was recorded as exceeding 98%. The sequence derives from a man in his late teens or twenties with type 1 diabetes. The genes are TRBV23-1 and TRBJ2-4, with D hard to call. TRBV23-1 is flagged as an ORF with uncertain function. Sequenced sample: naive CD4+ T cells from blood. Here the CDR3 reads CASSQARMSALIQYF. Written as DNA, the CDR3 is TGCGCCAGCAGTCAGGCGAGGATGTCAGCGTTAATTCAGTACTTC.